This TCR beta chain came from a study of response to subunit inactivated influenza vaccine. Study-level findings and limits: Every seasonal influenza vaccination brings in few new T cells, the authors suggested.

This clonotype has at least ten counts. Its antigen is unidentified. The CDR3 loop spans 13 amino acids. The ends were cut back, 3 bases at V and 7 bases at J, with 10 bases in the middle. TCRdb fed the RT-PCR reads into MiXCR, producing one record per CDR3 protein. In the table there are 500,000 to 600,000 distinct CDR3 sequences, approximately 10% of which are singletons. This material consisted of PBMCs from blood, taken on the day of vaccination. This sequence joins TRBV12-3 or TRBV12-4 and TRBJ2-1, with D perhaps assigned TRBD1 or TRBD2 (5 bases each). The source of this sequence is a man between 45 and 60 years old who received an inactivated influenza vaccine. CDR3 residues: CASSFGDGNEQFF. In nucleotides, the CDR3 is TGTGCCAGCAGTTTTGGGGACGGGAATGAGCAGTTCTTC.